The rows below give T cell receptor beta chains drawn from one sample of a study of human versus mouse CDR3 diversity and MHC coevolution. TCRdb's copy holds only in-frame clones and misses some; the assay was immunoSEQ multiplex PCR. The table shows 80,000 or so clones, with over 85% occurring only once. Sequenced: naive CD4+ T cells from blood. These receptors were taken from a person aged 30 to 70 in good health. Each CDR3 is given with its conserved first and last residue. The D gene is left open where the match is weak. The size entry is marked missing in some rows and otherwise reads once, few, many or a size class.

TRBV20-1	TRBJ2-4	-	TRBD1	CSVPTGNIQYF	TGCAGTGTTCCGACAGGGAACATTCAGTACTTC
TRBV10-3	TRBJ1-4	few	-	CAISEIRSLEKLFF	TGTGCCATCAGTGAGATTCGGAGCCTAGAAAAACTGTTTTTT
TRBV18	TRBJ1-1	-	-	CASSPRVLNTEAFF	TGTGCCAGCTCACCCAGGGTCCTGAACACTGAAGCTTTCTTT
TRBV10-3	TRBJ2-3	-	-	CATSHMLDTQYF	TGTGCCACGTCGCACATGTTAGATACGCAGTATTTT
TRBV10-3	TRBJ1-1	-	-	CAISESTLNTEAFF	TGTGCCATCAGTGAGTCGACACTGAACACTGAAGCTTTCTTT
TRBV19	TRBJ1-5	few	-	CASSIGRHSNQPQHF	TGTGCCAGTAGTATAGGCAGACATAGCAATCAGCCCCAGCATTTT
TRBV19	TRBJ1-1	-	-	CASSIDWTQNTEAFF	TGTGCCAGTAGTATTGACTGGACACAGAACACTGAAGCTTTCTTT
TRBV7-9	TRBJ2-5	-	TRBD1	CASTKGGASKETQYF	TGTGCCAGCACCAAAGGGGGCGCGAGTAAAGAGACCCAGTACTTC
TRBV5-1	TRBJ1-1	once	-	CASSLEQLNTEAFF	TGCGCCAGCAGCTTGGAACAACTGAACACTGAAGCTTTCTTT
TRBV30	TRBJ2-1	-	-	CAWRKREYDEQFF	TGTGCCTGGAGGAAACGGGAGTATGATGAGCAGTTCTTC
TRBV21-1	TRBJ2-5	-	-	CASREKGGETQYF	TGTGCCAGCAGAGAGAAGGGAGGAGAGACCCAGTACTTC
TRBV5-1	TRBJ2-3	-	-	CASSLDSSTDTQYF	TGCGCCAGCAGCTTAGACAGTAGCACAGATACGCAGTATTTT
TRBV4-1	TRBJ2-7	-	TRBD2	CASSPLPGGASYEQYF	TGCGCCAGCAGCCCCCTGCCGGGGGGGGCCTCCTACGAGCAGTACTTC
TRBV2	TRBJ2-2	-	TRBD1	CARKQGAENTGELFF	TGTGCCAGAAAGCAGGGGGCCGAGAACACCGGGGAGCTGTTTTTT
TRBV10-3	TRBJ1-1	-	TRBD1	CAITPGQGVEAFF	TGTGCCATCACCCCGGGACAGGGGGTGGAAGCTTTCTTT
TRBV6-5	TRBJ2-7	-	TRBD2	CASSTTSGLLYEQYF	TGTGCCAGCAGTACCACTAGCGGACTACTCTACGAGCAGTACTTC
TRBV6-1	TRBJ2-3	-	TRBD2	CASSLLLAGADTQYF	TGTGCCAGCAGCCTTCTACTAGCGGGGGCAGATACGCAGTATTTT
TRBV7-9	TRBJ2-3	-	TRBD2	CATLAGGASTDTQYF	TGTGCCACCCTAGCGGGGGGAGCTAGCACAGATACGCAGTATTTT
TRBV2	TRBJ1-1	-	-	CARHQGFDTEAFF	TGTGCCAGACACCAGGGTTTCGACACTGAAGCTTTCTTT
TRBV7-2	TRBJ1-1	-	-	CASSLDRAFMNTEAFF	TGTGCCAGCAGCTTAGACAGGGCGTTTATGAACACTGAAGCTTTCTTT
TRBV7-3	TRBJ2-5	-	TRBD1	CASSLGGTGKETQYF	TGTGCCAGCAGCTTAGGGGGGACAGGGAAAGAGACCCAGTACTTC
TRBV11-1	TRBJ2-1	-	TRBD1	CASSPVTGTYNEQFF	TGTGCCAGCAGCCCCGTGACAGGGACCTACAATGAGCAGTTCTTC
TRBV6-5	TRBJ2-1	-	-	CASSYVLAPYNEQFF	TGTGCCAGCAGTTACGTGCTAGCGCCCTACAATGAGCAGTTCTTC
TRBV7-3	TRBJ2-4	-	-	CASSLEGKFWSKNIQYF	TGTGCCAGCAGCTTAGAGGGCAAATTTTGGAGCAAAAACATTCAGTACTTC
TRBV9	TRBJ2-5	-	-	CASSTTPQETQYF	TGTGCCAGCTCAACCACCCCCCAGGAGACCCAGTACTTC
TRBV10-2	TRBJ1-1	-	-	CASTISAGRGGGTEAFF	TGCGCCAGCACCATCAGCGCGGGACGGGGAGGAGGAACTGAAGCTTTCTTT
TRBV20-1	TRBJ2-7	-	-	CSAWRQYF	TGCAGTGCTTGGAGGCAGTACTTC
TRBV6-5	TRBJ2-7	-	TRBD1	CASSDWTGSRYEQYF	TGTGCCAGCAGTGACTGGACAGGGTCACGTTACGAGCAGTACTTC
TRBV4-2	TRBJ1-6	-	TRBD1	CASCRDRAQSSYNSPLHF	TGTGCCAGCTGCCGGGACAGGGCCCAGAGCTCCTATAATTCACCCCTCCACTTT
TRBV7-2	TRBJ1-1	-	-	CASSLALRQVLNTEAFF	TGTGCCAGCAGCTTAGCCCTCAGACAGGTTCTGAACACTGAAGCTTTCTTT
TRBV9	TRBJ2-5	-	TRBD2	CASSPRGGETQYF	TGTGCCAGCAGCCCCCGCGGGGGAGAGACCCAGTACTTC
TRBV6-5	TRBJ1-2	-	-	CASSPQGNYGYTF	TGTGCCAGCAGTCCCCAGGGTAACTATGGCTACACCTTC
TRBV5-1	TRBJ2-7	-	TRBD2	CASSLPGTSGSQEQYF	TGCGCCAGCAGCTTACCCGGGACTAGCGGGAGTCAGGAGCAGTACTTC
TRBV5-1	TRBJ2-7	-	TRBD1	CASSWDSSYEQYF	TGCGCCAGCAGCTGGGACAGTTCCTACGAGCAGTACTTC
TRBV6-5	TRBJ1-1	-	-	CASSYRGSPEAFF	TGTGCCAGCAGTTACAGGGGGAGCCCTGAAGCTTTCTTT
TRBV27	TRBJ1-1	-	TRBD1	CASSFYRGLSEAFF	TGTGCCAGCAGTTTCTACAGGGGGCTGAGTGAAGCTTTCTTT
TRBV5-5	TRBJ1-5	-	TRBD1	CASSATGDQPQHF	TGTGCCAGCAGCGCGACAGGGGATCAGCCCCAGCATTTT
TRBV6-6	TRBJ2-2	-	TRBD1	CASSYGDRGYTGELFF	TGTGCCAGCAGTTACGGGGACAGGGGTTATACCGGGGAGCTGTTTTTT
TRBV10-2	TRBJ1-2	-	TRBD1	CASSESRRGLTEGYTF	TGCGCCAGCAGTGAGAGCCGGAGGGGGCTAACGGAGGGCTACACCTTC
TRBV9	TRBJ1-1	-	-	CASSVREDTEAFF	TGTGCCAGCAGCGTACGGGAGGACACTGAAGCTTTCTTT
TRBV4-1	TRBJ2-5	-	-	CASSQRGRGAQETQYF	TGCGCCAGCAGCCAAAGGGGGCGGGGAGCCCAAGAGACCCAGTACTTC